This is a list of T cell receptor beta chains from one sample in a study of blood T cell repertoires in COVID-19. The protocol was immunoSEQ multiplex PCR, while the TCRdb copy is restricted to in-frame clones and leaves out a portion. The table shows roughly 50,000 clones, with roughly nine tenths occurring only once. The specimen was peripheral blood. These receptors were taken from a human donor with active COVID-19. The donor label of this sample is uncertain. The CDR3 runs from the conserved cysteine through the conserved F or W. D genes are given only for firm matches. Where a row states a size, it is once, few, many or the class of an expanded clone; other rows omit it.

J gene	D gene	V gene	clone size	CDR3 DNA	CDR3 protein
TRBJ2-7	TRBD1	TRBV6-5	NA	TGTGCCAGCAGGGAGACAGGGGGCGGCTACGAGCAGTACTTC	CASRETGGGYEQYF
TRBJ2-3	TRBD1	TRBV19	NA	TGTGCCAGTAAGGTGCAGGGGGCATCAGATACGCAGTATTTT	CASKVQGASDTQYF
TRBJ2-7	TRBD1	TRBV6-5	NA	TGTGCCAGCAGTTACGATCCGGCAGGGGGCTACGAGCAGTACTTC	CASSYDPAGGYEQYF
TRBJ1-5	NA	TRBV5-5	NA	TGTGCCAGCAGCTTGGTTTGGGAGGCTGGTCAGCCCCAGCATTTT	CASSLVWEAGQPQHF
TRBJ2-7	NA	TRBV5-4	NA	TGTGCCAGCAGCTTGGGGCAGGGGGGTTCCTACGAGCAGTACTTC	CASSLGQGGSYEQYF
TRBJ2-7	NA	TRBV5-1	NA	TGCGCCAGCAGCTTGCGTCAGGGGTCATCCTACGAGCAGTACTTC	CASSLRQGSSYEQYF
TRBJ2-2	TRBD2	TRBV13	NA	TGTGCCAGCAGCTTAATAGCGGGGGACGACACCGGGGAGCTGTTTTTT	CASSLIAGDDTGELFF
TRBJ1-5	NA	TRBV21-1	NA	TGTGCCAGCAGCAAACGCTCCCGGGGGTGGCAGCCCCAGCATTTT	CASSKRSRGWQPQHF
TRBJ2-1	TRBD2	TRBV4-2	NA	TGTGCCAGCAGGCGTTCCTCTAGCGGGGGGGCCATTTTGAATGAGCAGTTCTTC	CASRRSSSGGAILNEQFF
TRBJ1-1	NA	TRBV7-9	NA	TGTGCCGCCCAGGCCGCGCCGGAAATCATGAACACTGAAGCTTTCTTT	CAAQAAPEIMNTEAFF
TRBJ1-6	NA	TRBV25-1	NA	TGTGCCAGCAGTGTGGCAGGGGCCGAGCTGGGTTCACCCCTCCACTTT	CASSVAGAELGSPLHF
TRBJ2-7	TRBD1	TRBV7-3	once	TGTGCCAGCAGCTTTAACCAACCGGGACAGACATCCCCTAGGGTCCCCCCCTACGAGCAGTACTTC	CASSFNQPGQTSPRVPPYEQYF
TRBJ1-1	TRBD1	TRBV28	NA	TGTGCCAGCAGTGGGACGACAGGGAGCACTGAAGCTTTCTTT	CASSGTTGSTEAFF
TRBJ2-5	TRBD1	TRBV10-2	once	TGCGCCAGCAGTTATGACAGGGCAATGGCCCAGTACTTC	CASSYDRAMAQYF
TRBJ1-1	NA	TRBV14	few	TGTGCCAGCAGCCAAGACCCTTTCGGGTACACTGAAGCTTTCTTT	CASSQDPFGYTEAFF
TRBJ2-1	TRBD2	TRBV7-9	NA	TGTGCCAGCGCCCGGCGGGGGGCGGGAAACAATGAGCAGTTCTTC	CASARRGAGNNEQFF
TRBJ1-5	TRBD1	TRBV18	NA	TGTGCCAGCTCACCGGACAGGGGATTGACTAGCAATCAGCCCCAGCATTTT	CASSPDRGLTSNQPQHF
TRBJ2-3	NA	TRBV10-3	NA	TGTGCCACGGCGGGGACTTCCACAGATACGCAGTATTTT	CATAGTSTDTQYF
TRBJ1-6	NA	TRBV19	few	TGTGCCAGTAGAGACAGGAGCTCCTATAATTCACCCCTCCACTTT	CASRDRSSYNSPLHF
TRBJ1-2	TRBD1	TRBV6-5	once	TGTGCCAGCAGTTACCCCAGCGGAACAGGGGTCTATGGCTACACCTTC	CASSYPSGTGVYGYTF